Ten or more counts support the clone carrying this T cell receptor beta chain. This sample is part of a study of T cells in Graves' hyperthyroidism and ophthalmopathy. The investigators amplified TCR beta CDR3 regions from RNA transcripts. The HTBI primer set served for first-round RT-PCR of the TCR CDR3. TCRdb independently ran MiXCR on the multiplex PCR reads; one entry per CDR3 protein. This sample yields roughly 400,000 distinct CDR3 sequences, of which 20% to 25% are seen a single time; over 70% belongs to the top ten. The CDR3 covers 15 residues. J gave up 7 bases and V 5 bases, and 3 bases lay outside the gene matches. Germline V gene lookup returns CDR1 SGHTA and CDR2 FQGTGA.

Sequences were obtained from blood. This sequence was found in a man aged 50-60 years with Graves' hyperthyroidism. This chain joins TRBV7-3 and TRBJ2-4; 15 positions match TRBD2. In DNA, the CDR3 is TGTGCCAGCAGCCTAGGGACTAGCGGGAGGAACATTCAGTACTTC. It specifies CASSLGTSGRNIQYF.